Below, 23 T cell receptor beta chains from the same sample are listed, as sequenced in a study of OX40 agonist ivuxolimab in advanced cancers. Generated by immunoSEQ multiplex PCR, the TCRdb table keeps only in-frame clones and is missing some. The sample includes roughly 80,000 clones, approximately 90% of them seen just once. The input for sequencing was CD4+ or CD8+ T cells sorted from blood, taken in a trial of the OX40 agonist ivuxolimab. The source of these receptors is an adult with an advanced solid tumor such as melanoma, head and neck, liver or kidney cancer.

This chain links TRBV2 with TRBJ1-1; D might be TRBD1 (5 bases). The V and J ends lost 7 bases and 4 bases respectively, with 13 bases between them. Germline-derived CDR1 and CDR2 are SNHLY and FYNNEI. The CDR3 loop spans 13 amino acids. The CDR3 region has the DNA TGTGCCAGCACCCCGGTGGGGGTCACTGAAGCTTTCTTT. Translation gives CASTPVGVTEAFF.

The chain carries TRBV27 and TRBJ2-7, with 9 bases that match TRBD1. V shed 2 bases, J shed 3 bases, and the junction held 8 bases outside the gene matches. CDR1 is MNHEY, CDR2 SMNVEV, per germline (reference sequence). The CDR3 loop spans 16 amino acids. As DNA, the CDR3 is TGTGCCAGCAGTTTAAGACCCCCGGGACAGGGCTACGAGCAGTACTTC. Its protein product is CASSLRPPGQGYEQYF.

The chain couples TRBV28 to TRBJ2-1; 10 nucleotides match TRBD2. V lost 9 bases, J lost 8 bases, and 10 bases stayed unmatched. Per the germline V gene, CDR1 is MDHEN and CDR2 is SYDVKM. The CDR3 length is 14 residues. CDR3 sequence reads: CASRVPSGSYEQFF. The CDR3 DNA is TGTGCCAGTCGGGTGCCTAGCGGGAGCTATGAGCAGTTCTTC.

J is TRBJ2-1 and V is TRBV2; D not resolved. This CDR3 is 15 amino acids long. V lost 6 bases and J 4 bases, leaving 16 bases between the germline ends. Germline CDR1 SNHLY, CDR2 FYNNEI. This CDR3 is CASRGLRVSYNEQFF. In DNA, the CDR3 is TGTGCCAGCAGGGGGTTAAGGGTTAGTTACAATGAGCAGTTCTTC.

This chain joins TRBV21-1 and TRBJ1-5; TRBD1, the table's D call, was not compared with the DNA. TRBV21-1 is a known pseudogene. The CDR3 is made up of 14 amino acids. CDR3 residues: CASTPSDSNQPQHF. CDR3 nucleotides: TGTGCCAGCACCCCCTCAGATAGCAATCAGCCCCAGCATTTT.

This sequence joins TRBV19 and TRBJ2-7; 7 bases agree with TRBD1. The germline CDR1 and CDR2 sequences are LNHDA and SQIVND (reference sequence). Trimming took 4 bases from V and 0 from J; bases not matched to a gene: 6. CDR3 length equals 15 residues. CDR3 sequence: CASSTYRGSSYEQYF. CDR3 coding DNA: TGTGCCAGTAGTACATACAGGGGAAGCTCCTACGAGCAGTACTTC.

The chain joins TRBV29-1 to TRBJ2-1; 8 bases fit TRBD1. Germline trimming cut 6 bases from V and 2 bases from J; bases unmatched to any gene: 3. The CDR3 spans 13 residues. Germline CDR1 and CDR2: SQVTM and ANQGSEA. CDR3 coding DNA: TGCAGCGTGGCGGGACAGGCCTACAATGAGCAGTTCTTC. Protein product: CSVAGQAYNEQFF.

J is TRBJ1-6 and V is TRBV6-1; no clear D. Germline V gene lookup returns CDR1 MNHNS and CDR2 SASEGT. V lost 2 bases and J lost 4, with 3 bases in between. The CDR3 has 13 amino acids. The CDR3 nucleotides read TGTGCCAGCAGTGAATCATATAATTCACCCCTCCACTTT. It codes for CASSESYNSPLHF.

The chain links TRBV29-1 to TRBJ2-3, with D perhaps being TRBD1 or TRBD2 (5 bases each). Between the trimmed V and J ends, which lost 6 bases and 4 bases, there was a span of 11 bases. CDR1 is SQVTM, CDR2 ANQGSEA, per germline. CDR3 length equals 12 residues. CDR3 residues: CSVEGSPDTQYF. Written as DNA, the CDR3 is TGCAGCGTCGAGGGGTCTCCAGATACGCAGTATTTT.

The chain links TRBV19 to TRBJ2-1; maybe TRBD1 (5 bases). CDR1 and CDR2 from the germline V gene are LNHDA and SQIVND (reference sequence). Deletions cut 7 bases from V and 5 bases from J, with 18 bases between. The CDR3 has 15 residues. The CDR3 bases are TGTGCCAGTACCCCTAGGGGTATTGGGAACAATGAGCAGTTCTTC. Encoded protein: CASTPRGIGNNEQFF.

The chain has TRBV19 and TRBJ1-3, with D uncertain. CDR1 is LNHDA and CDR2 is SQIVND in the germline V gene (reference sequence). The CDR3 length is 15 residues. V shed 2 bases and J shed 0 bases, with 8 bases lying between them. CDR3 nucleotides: TGTGCCAGTAGTATAATGGGGTTCTCTGGAAACACCATATATTTT. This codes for CASSIMGFSGNTIYF.

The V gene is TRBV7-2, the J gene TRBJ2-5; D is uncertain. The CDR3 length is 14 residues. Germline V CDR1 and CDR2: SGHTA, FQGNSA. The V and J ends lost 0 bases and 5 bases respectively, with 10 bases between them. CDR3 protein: CASSLAGLAETQYF. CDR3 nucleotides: TGTGCCAGCAGCTTAGCAGGTTTGGCGGAGACCCAGTACTTC.

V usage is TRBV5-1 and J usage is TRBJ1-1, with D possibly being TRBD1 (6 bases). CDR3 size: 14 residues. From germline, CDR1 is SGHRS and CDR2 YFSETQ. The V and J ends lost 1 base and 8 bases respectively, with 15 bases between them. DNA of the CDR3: TGCGCCAGCAGCTTGTCGGACAGCGAGGGAGAAGCTTTCTTT. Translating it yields CASSLSDSEGEAFF.

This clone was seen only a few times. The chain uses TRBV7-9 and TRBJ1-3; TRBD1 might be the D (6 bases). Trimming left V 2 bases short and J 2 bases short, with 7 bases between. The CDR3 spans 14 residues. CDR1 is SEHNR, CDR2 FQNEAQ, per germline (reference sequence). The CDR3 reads CASSLSGAGNTIYF. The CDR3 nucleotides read TGTGCCAGCAGCTTATCAGGGGCTGGAAACACCATATATTTT.

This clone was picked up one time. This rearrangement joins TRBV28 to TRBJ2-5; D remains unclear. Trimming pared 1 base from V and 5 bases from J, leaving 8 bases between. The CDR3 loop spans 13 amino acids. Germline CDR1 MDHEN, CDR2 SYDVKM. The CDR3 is CASSLSQTETQYF. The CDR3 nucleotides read TGTGCCAGCAGTTTATCCCAGACTGAGACCCAGTACTTC.

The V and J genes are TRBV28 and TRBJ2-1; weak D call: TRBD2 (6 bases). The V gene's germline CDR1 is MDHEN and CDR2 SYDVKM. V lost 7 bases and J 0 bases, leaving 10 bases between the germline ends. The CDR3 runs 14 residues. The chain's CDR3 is CASKLTSSYNEQFF. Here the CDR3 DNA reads TGTGCCAGCAAGTTGACTAGCTCCTACAATGAGCAGTTCTTC.

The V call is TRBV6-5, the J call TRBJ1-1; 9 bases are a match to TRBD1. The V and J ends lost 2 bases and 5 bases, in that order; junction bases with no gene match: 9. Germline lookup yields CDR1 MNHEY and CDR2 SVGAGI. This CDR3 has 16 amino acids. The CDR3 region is CASSYPAGTGSTEAFF. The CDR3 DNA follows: TGTGCCAGCAGTTACCCCGCCGGGACAGGGTCAACTGAAGCTTTCTTT.

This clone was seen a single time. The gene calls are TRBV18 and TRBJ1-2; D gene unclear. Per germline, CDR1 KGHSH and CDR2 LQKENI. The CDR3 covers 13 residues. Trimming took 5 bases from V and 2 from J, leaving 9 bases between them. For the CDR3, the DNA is TGTGCCAGCTCAACAGACCGCAACTATGGCTACACCTTC. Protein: CASSTDRNYGYTF.

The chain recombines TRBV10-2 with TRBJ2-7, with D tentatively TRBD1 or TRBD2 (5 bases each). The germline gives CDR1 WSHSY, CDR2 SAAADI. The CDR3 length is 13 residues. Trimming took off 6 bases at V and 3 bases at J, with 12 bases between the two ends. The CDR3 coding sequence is TGCGCCAGCAGCCGGGACCACTACTACGAGCAGTACTTC. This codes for CASSRDHYYEQYF.

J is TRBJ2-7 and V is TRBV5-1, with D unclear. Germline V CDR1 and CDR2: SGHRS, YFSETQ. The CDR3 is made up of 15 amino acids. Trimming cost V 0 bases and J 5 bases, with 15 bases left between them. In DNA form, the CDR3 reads TGCGCCAGCAGCTTGGCAATACCGGACGCTAACGAGCAGTACTTC. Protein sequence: CASSLAIPDANEQYF.

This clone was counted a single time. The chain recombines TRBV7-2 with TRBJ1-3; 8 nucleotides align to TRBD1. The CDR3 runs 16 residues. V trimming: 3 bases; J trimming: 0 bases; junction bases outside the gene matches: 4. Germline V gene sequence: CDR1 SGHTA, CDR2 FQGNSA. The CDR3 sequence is CASSLGDRISGNTIYF. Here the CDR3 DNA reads TGTGCCAGCAGCTTGGGGGACAGGATCTCTGGAAACACCATATATTTT.

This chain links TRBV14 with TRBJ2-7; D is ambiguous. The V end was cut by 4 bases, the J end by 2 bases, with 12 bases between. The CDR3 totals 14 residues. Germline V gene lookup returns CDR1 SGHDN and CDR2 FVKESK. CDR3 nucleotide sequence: TGTGCCAGCAGCCCGGCCATCCCCCCCTACGAGCAGTACTTC. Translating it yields CASSPAIPPYEQYF.

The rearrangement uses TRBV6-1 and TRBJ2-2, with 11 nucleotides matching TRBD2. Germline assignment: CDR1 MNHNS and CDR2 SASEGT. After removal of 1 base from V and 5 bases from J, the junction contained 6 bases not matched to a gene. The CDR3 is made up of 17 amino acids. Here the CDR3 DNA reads TGTGCCAGCAGTGAAGGGAAACTAGCGGGAGAAACCGGGGAGCTGTTTTTT. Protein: CASSEGKLAGETGELFF.